These 12 T cell receptor beta chains share one sample of origin, sequenced in a study of shared clonotypes between healthy human individuals. Produced via immunoSEQ multiplex PCR; TCRdb's table is partial and in-frame only. In the table there are roughly 720,000 clones, about 92% of which are singletons. Sequences were obtained from memory CD8+ T cells from PBMCs. As to subset: CD45RO+ cells pooled with CCR7-negative TemRA cells. The receptor set was obtained from a man between 18 and 35 years old in good health. Some clones in this sample may be carry-over from other donors' samples.

This chain uses TRBV5-5 with TRBJ1-1; no clear D. In germline, CDR1 is SGHKS, CDR2 YYEKEE (reference sequence). V lost 6 bases to trimming and J lost 7 bases, with 13 bases between them. This CDR3 is built from 12 residues. In DNA, the CDR3 is TGTGCCAGCACCACGAGTTGGGATGAAGCTTTCTTT. This codes for CASTTSWDEAFF.

About this clone: Additional DNA sequences in this sample encode the identical CDR3. The rearrangement joins TRBV27 to TRBJ2-7; TRBD1 agrees at 8 bases. The junction had 5 bases not matched to a gene; V was cut back by 5 bases and J by 2 bases. This CDR3 comprises 14 residues. Germline V lookup: CDR1 MNHEY, CDR2 SMNVEV (reference sequence). This CDR3 reads CASSPGTGPYEQYF. The CDR3, as DNA: TGTGCCAGCAGTCCCGGGACAGGACCCTACGAGCAGTACTTC.

The chain has TRBV28 and TRBJ2-1; no firm D call. V lost 8 bases, J lost 3 bases, and 8 bases lay in between. The CDR3 has 12 residues. CDR1 MDHEN and CDR2 SYDVKM come from the germline V gene. The CDR3 bases are TGTGCCAGCTTTGCGTACTACAATGAGCAGTTCTTC. This encodes CASFAYYNEQFF.

The CDR3 sequence: CASSLGWDRGSYEQYF. The CDR3 bases are TGTGCCAGCAGTTTGGGGTGGGACAGGGGTTCCTACGAGCAGTACTTC. V usage is TRBV28 and J usage is TRBJ2-7, with 10 positions matching TRBD1. Germline CDR1 and CDR2: MDHEN and SYDVKM. The V gene end was trimmed by 3 bases and the J gene end by 1 base; junction bases not matched to a gene: 6. The CDR3 has 16 amino acids. Supplemented by reference TRBV28 and TRBJ2-7, the full variable domain reads DVKVTQSSRYLVKRTGEKVFLECVQDMDHENMFWYRQDPGLGLRLIYFSYDVKMKEKGDIPEGYSVSREKKERFSLILESASTNQTSMYLCASSLGWDRGSYEQYFGPGTRLTVT.

This chain connects TRBV10-3 to TRBJ1-1; D perhaps matches TRBD1 (5 bases). The germline gives CDR1 ENHRY, CDR2 SYGVKD. The length of the CDR3 is 16 residues. V was cut by 6 bases and J by 2 bases, with 19 bases left in between. The CDR3 nucleotides are TGTGCCATCAGGCAGGGTGGCGGAGACCCTAACACTGAAGCTTTCTTT. Protein: CAIRQGGGDPNTEAFF.

The rearrangement uses TRBV4-2 and TRBJ2-2; 8 bases fit TRBD2. Germline V lookup: CDR1 LGHNA, CDR2 YNFKEQ. CDR3 length: 19 amino acids. With V trimmed by 1 base and J by 4 bases, 14 bases remained unmatched. The CDR3 region is CASSQAGLAVNSGTGELFF. The CDR3 DNA reads TGTGCCAGCAGCCAAGCTGGACTAGCAGTTAACTCCGGCACCGGGGAGCTGTTTTTT.

V usage is TRBV10-3 and J usage is TRBJ2-3; 8 bases map to TRBD1. CDR1 is ENHRY, CDR2 SYGVKD, per germline. The CDR3 spans 15 residues. Germline trimming cut 2 bases from V and 6 bases from J; bases unmatched to any gene: 7. CDR3 in amino acids: CAISEKAGGLDTQYF. CDR3 nucleotides: TGTGCCATCAGTGAGAAGGCAGGGGGCCTTGATACGCAGTATTTT.

The CDR3 DNA reads as TGTGCCAGTAGTCTAAGACCCACGGACACTGAAGCTTTCTTT. It specifies CASSLRPTDTEAFF. This rearrangement joins TRBV19 to TRBJ1-1; D gene ambiguous. This CDR3 comprises 14 residues. Germline V gene sequence: CDR1 LNHDA, CDR2 SQIVND (reference sequence). The V gene lost 5 bases and the J gene lost 3 bases, with 13 bases spanning the gap.

The chain joins TRBV5-4 to TRBJ1-2; 8 bases are a match to TRBD1. Germline V gives CDR1 SGHNT, CDR2 YYREEE (reference sequence). Germline trimming cut 0 bases from V and 3 bases from J; bases unmatched to any gene: 1. The CDR3 has 14 amino acids. The DNA of the CDR3 is TGTGCCAGCAGCTTGGAACAGGGGGACTATGGCTACACCTTC. Translation: CASSLEQGDYGYTF.

The CDR3 reads CASSMGFSGNTIYF. CDR3 bases: TGTGCCAGTAGTATGGGGTTCTCTGGAAACACCATATATTTT. V and J are TRBV19 and TRBJ1-3; D not resolved. V was trimmed by 3 bases and J by 0 bases, leaving 6 bases between them. Germline values: CDR1 LNHDA, CDR2 SQIVND (reference sequence). The CDR3 is 14 amino acids.

The genes are TRBV6-4 and TRBJ2-2; D may be TRBD1 (6 bases). Germline V CDR1 and CDR2: MRHNA, SNTAGT. CDR3 size: 15 residues. V lost 8 bases, J lost 0 bases, and 13 bases lay in between. The CDR3: CASGRQEPNTGELFF. For the CDR3, the DNA is TGTGCCAGCGGAAGACAGGAGCCGAACACCGGGGAGCTGTTTTTT.

This clone was counted once. The chain recombines TRBV7-9 with TRBJ2-6; the D is unclear. Germline CDR1 SEHNR, CDR2 FQNEAQ (reference sequence). V was pared by 5 bases and J by 2 bases, with 10 bases between. The CDR3 has 15 amino acids. CDR3 sequence (DNA): TGTGCCAGCAGCCTAGTCGAACCTGGGGCCAACGTCCTGACTTTC. It specifies CASSLVEPGANVLTF.